The source of this T cell receptor beta chain is a study of cytomegalovirus exposure and HLA in healthy donors. With 60 Vbeta and 13 Jbeta primers, the PCR was carried out. TCRdb's copy holds only in-frame clones and misses some; the assay was immunoSEQ multiplex PCR. Of about 110,000 clones in the sample, less than 80% were seen once. CDR3 length: 17 amino acids. Germline loops: CDR1 MGHDK, CDR2 SYGVNS. V shed 5 bases and J 1 base; nucleotides not matched to a gene: 6. V usage is TRBV25-1 and J usage is TRBJ2-6, with 9 positions matching TRBD1. Material for sequencing was PBMCs. This clonotype was sampled from a man aged 25 to 45 in good health and CMV-seronegative. CDR3 DNA sequence: TGTGCCAGCAGTCCAGGACAGGGGTCGTCTGGGGCCAACGTCCTGACTTTC. As protein: CASSPGQGSSGANVLTF.